This record concerns one TCR beta chain sequence. What it recognizes is unknown. The entry originates in a study of response to subunit inactivated influenza vaccine. V lost 0 bases to trimming and J lost 10 bases; unmatched junction nucleotides: 6. This CDR3 region has 15 residues. Germline-derived CDR1 and CDR2 are LGHNA and YSLEER. TCRdb used MiXCR to reprocess the RT-PCR reads, holding one entry per CDR3 protein. This repertoire shows 500,000 to 600,000 distinct CDR3 sequences, roughly 13% found once; its top ten account for about an eighth. General observations from the study: The authors offered the suggestion that each seasonal influenza vaccination recruits few new T cells.

The sequencing here drew on PBMCs from blood, taken roughly 48 days after vaccination. The rearrangement links TRBV4-3 to TRBJ2-1; 10 bases align to TRBD2. The sequence was collected from a man aged 50 to 60 who received an inactivated influenza vaccine. Written as DNA, the CDR3 is TGCGCCAGCAGCCAAGATACTAGCGGGGTACAGGAGCAGTTCTTC. This translates into CASSQDTSGVQEQFF.